A single sample gave rise to the 5 T cell receptor beta chains below, sequenced in a study of blood T cell repertoires in COVID-19. Method: immunoSEQ multiplex PCR; TCRdb's copy keeps in-frame clones and lacks some. Among approximately 16,000 clones, 88% were seen once, and the ten largest hold less than 15%. The sequencing sample was made of peripheral blood. These receptors were obtained from a human donor in a cohort sampled during active COVID-19.

The gene calls are TRBV28 and TRBJ2-5; no firm D call. V dropped 4 bases and J dropped 2 bases, with 11 bases sitting between them. Germline V gene sequence: CDR1 MDHEN, CDR2 SYDVKM. The CDR3 spans 14 residues. CDR3 sequence (DNA): TGTGCCAGCAGTTCCTACACAGAACAAGAGACCCAGTACTTC. Protein: CASSSYTEQETQYF.

DNA for the CDR3: TGCAGCGTTGAAGAAGGGGGAGGGGGCACTGAAGCTTTCTTT. This codes for CSVEEGGGGTEAFF. The chain joins TRBV29-1 to TRBJ1-1; a weak D match, TRBD1 (6 bases). The germline gives CDR1 SQVTM, CDR2 ANQGSEA. The CDR3 totals 14 residues. Trimming removed 0 bases at V and 4 bases at J, with 12 bases between.

V gene TRBV19 combines with J gene TRBJ1-6; a possible D gene is TRBD1 (5 bases). The CDR3 is 14 amino acids. V was cut by 6 bases and J by 9 bases, with 15 bases left in between. Germline V gene data show CDR1 as LNHDA and CDR2 as SQIVND (reference sequence). Written as DNA, the CDR3 is TGTGCCAGTAGGCACCCAGGGATAAGTTCACCCCTCCACTTT. Its translation: CASRHPGISSPLHF.

The V gene is TRBV7-8, the J gene TRBJ1-1; unclear D gene. Trimming removed 2 bases from V and 4 bases from J, with 8 bases in between. From germline, CDR1 is SGHVS and CDR2 FQNEAQ. This CDR3 spans 13 amino acids. The CDR3 protein is CASSLRRVTEAFF. The CDR3 region has the DNA TGTGCCAGCAGCTTACGGAGAGTCACTGAAGCTTTCTTT.

The chain is built from TRBV3-1 (or the pseudogene TRBV3-2) and TRBJ1-5, with D uncertain. Germline V gene data show CDR1 as LGHDT and CDR2 as YNNKEL (reference sequence). The CDR3 is made up of 14 amino acids. The V end was cut by 0 bases, the J end by 0 bases, with 3 bases between. CDR3 in DNA: TGTGCCAGCAGCCAAGATAGTAGCAATCAGCCCCAGCATTTT. Protein sequence: CASSQDSSNQPQHF.